Below, 17 T cell receptor beta chains from the same sample are listed, as sequenced in a study of blood T cells in healthy people across ages. PCR was performed a second time for roughly 7 to 11 cycles using a sample-barcoded 5' primer and a J-beta primer mix. Using its own MiXCR run on the 5' RACE reads, TCRdb lists one record per CDR3 protein. The repertoire consists of approximately 360,000 distinct CDR3 sequences, with about 49% occurring once and the leading ten covering 45% to 60%. Input material: blood. The receptors shown here come from a man in his sixties in good health.

This clonotype showed up many times. The rearrangement links TRBV20-1 to TRBJ1-1; unclear D gene. The germline V and J ends were trimmed by 3 bases and 7 bases, with 15 bases remaining between them. Germline assignment: CDR1 DFQATT and CDR2 SNEGSKA (reference sequence). The CDR3 has 13 amino acids. Here the CDR3 reads CSARGRLESEAFF. In DNA, the CDR3 is TGCAGTGCTAGGGGCCGATTGGAGAGTGAAGCTTTCTTT.

V usage is TRBV7-2 and J usage is TRBJ2-3; D possibly corresponds to TRBD1 (5 bases). The CDR3 covers 14 residues. Between the trimmed V and J ends, which lost 5 bases and 4 bases, there was a span of 13 bases. Germline V gives CDR1 SGHTA, CDR2 FQGNSA. CDR3 amino acids: CASSPQGVADTQYF. In DNA, the CDR3 is TGTGCCAGCAGCCCGCAGGGTGTCGCAGATACGCAGTATTTT.

The chain carries TRBV28 and TRBJ1-1; D unclear. The germline V gene encodes CDR1 MDHEN and CDR2 SYDVKM. The CDR3 is 13 residues long. Trimming pared 5 bases from V and 6 bases from J, leaving 13 bases between. The CDR3 DNA reads as TGTGCCAGCAGTCTAGGGTCGGGCGCTGAAGCTTTCTTT. Protein: CASSLGSGAEAFF. The full variable domain, with the rest looked up from reference TRBV28 and TRBJ1-1, is DVKVTQSSRYLVKRTGEKVFLECVQDMDHENMFWYRQDPGLGLRLIYFSYDVKMKEKGDIPEGYSVSREKKERFSLILESASTNQTSMYLCASSLGSGAEAFFGQGTRLTVV.

The chain carries TRBV15 and TRBJ2-3, with D unresolved. Germline V gene lookup returns CDR1 LNHNV and CDR2 YYDKDF (reference sequence). The CDR3 is 15 amino acids. Trimming pared 0 bases from V and 2 bases from J, leaving 9 bases between. Here the CDR3 DNA reads TGTGCCACCAGCAGAGATACCAGTTACACAGATACGCAGTATTTT. Protein product: CATSRDTSYTDTQYF.

The rearrangement joins TRBV28 to TRBJ2-1, with D maybe TRBD2 (7 bases). The J call may not be correct, given that the DNA end is closer to TRBJ2-7. Germline V CDR1 and CDR2: MDHEN, SYDVKM. The CDR3 length is 14 residues. As DNA, the CDR3 is TGTGCCAGCGGTGTCTCGGGGGGCGCGTACGAGCAGTACTTC. It yields the protein CASGVSGGAYEQYF.

The genes are TRBV12-5 and TRBJ2-5, with a weak D call TRBD1 (6 bases). The CDR3 runs to 13 residues. The V gene lost 8 bases and the J gene lost 4 bases, with 14 bases spanning the gap. Germline values: CDR1 LGHNT, CDR2 FRNRAP. The CDR3, as DNA: TGTGCTAGTCTTGAGACAGGACGAGAGACCCAGTACTTC. Translation: CASLETGRETQYF.

The chain joins TRBV20-1 to TRBJ1-5; TRBD1 agrees at 10 bases. This CDR3 contains 17 residues. The V gene end was trimmed by 3 bases and the J gene end by 0 bases; junction bases not matched to a gene: 8. Germline CDR1 is DFQATT and CDR2 is SNEGSKA (reference sequence). CDR3 DNA: TGCAGTGCTAGGGAGGACAGGGGGAAATATAGCAATCAGCCCCAGCATTTT. It encodes CSAREDRGKYSNQPQHF.

The genes are TRBV2 and TRBJ2-1; D ambiguous. The CDR3 runs to 13 residues. Between the trimmed V and J ends, which lost 8 bases and 0 bases, there was a span of 8 bases. Germline CDR1 SNHLY, CDR2 FYNNEI. The CDR3 coding sequence is TGTGCCAGCTTCATGAGCTCCTACAATGAGCAGTTCTTC. This translates into CASFMSSYNEQFF.

The table lists this clonotype with a count of one. This chain's CDR3 is CASSLFEYGYTF. The CDR3 nucleotides read TGTGCCAGCAGCTTGTTTGAGTATGGCTACACCTTC. The V and J genes are TRBV5-5 and TRBJ1-2; no reliable D call. The germline CDR1 and CDR2 sequences are SGHKS and YYEKEE (reference sequence). With 1 base removed from V and 5 bases from J, the gap between germline ends came to 6 bases. The length of the CDR3 is 12 residues.

The chain is built from TRBV20-1 and TRBJ2-7; perhaps TRBD2 as D (6 bases). The last part of the DNA fits TRBJ2-5 better; the J call may be wrong. The CDR3 length is 16 residues. In germline, CDR1 is DFQATT, CDR2 SNEGSKA (reference sequence). The CDR3 here is CSASAWGVRKSETQYF. In DNA, the CDR3 is TGCAGTGCTAGCGCCTGGGGGGTTCGTAAGTCAGAGACCCAGTACTTC.

Concerning this clonotype itself: The junction differs from germline at one of its ends, possibly a read error. V and J are TRBV4-3 and TRBJ2-7; D remains ambiguous. Per the germline V gene, CDR1 is LGHNA and CDR2 is YSLEER. CDR3 length: 15 residues. For the CDR3, the DNA is TGCGCCAGCAGCCAAGAAAGAAAGTCCTCCCACGAGCAGAACTTC. It encodes CASSQERKSSHEQNF.

V gene TRBV12-5 combines with J gene TRBJ2-3, with D tentatively TRBD1 or TRBD2 (7 bases each). The CDR3 runs 15 residues. Germline lookup yields CDR1 LGHNT and CDR2 FRNRAP. The V end lost 4 bases, the J end lost 0 bases, and 11 bases lay between the germline ends. The CDR3 DNA follows: TGTGCTAGTGGTTGGGGGGGACAGAGCACAGATACGCAGTATTTT. Protein product: CASGWGGQSTDTQYF.

V usage is TRBV28 and J usage is TRBJ2-5, with 12 bases aligning to TRBD2. From germline, CDR1 is MDHEN and CDR2 SYDVKM. The CDR3 contains 16 residues. J lost 4 bases, V lost 6 bases, and 9 bases had no gene match. The CDR3 nucleotides are TGTGCCAGCAGATCACTAGCGGGGGGTGGGGGAGAGACCCAGTACTTC. This gives the protein CASRSLAGGGGETQYF.

V is TRBV6-6 and J is TRBJ2-7; 7 nucleotides line up with TRBD2. The CDR3 consists of 14 residues. CDR1 and CDR2 from the germline V gene are MNHNY and SVGAGI (reference sequence). Losses at the gene ends were 2 bases for V and 2 bases for J; bases not matched to a gene: 3. The CDR3 loop reads CASSYGTTTYEQYF. The CDR3 coding sequence is TGTGCCAGCAGTTACGGGACTACAACCTACGAGCAGTACTTC.

The chain has TRBV4-3 and TRBJ2-3; 9 positions agree with TRBD2. The germline V gene has CDR1 LGHNA and CDR2 YSLEER. This CDR3 has 16 amino acids. Trimming cost V 0 bases and J 6 bases; bases outside gene matches: 7. CDR3 coding DNA: TGCGCCAGCAGCCAAGATTGGGCTAGCGGGAAGGATACGCAGTATTTT. The encoded protein is CASSQDWASGKDTQYF.

This chain joins TRBV20-1 and TRBJ2-1; TRBD2 aligns across 11 bases. The V segment lost 3 bases and the J segment 4 bases; nucleotides outside the gene matches: 8. The CDR3 length is 16 residues. Germline V gives CDR1 DFQATT, CDR2 SNEGSKA (reference sequence). The CDR3 DNA follows: TGCAGTGCTAGTCGCACTAGCGGGAGTGGATACAATGAGCAGTTCTTC. Its protein product is CSASRTSGSGYNEQFF.

This clonotype occurred many times. The rearrangement links TRBV9 to TRBJ2-3; 12 nucleotides match TRBD2. Trimming at V came to 3 bases and at J to 2 bases, leaving 7 bases not matched to a gene. CDR1 and CDR2 (germline): SGDLS, YYNGEE. The CDR3 totals 17 residues. CDR3 in amino acids: CASSAGTSGSFTDTQYF. The CDR3 region has the DNA TGTGCCAGCAGCGCCGGGACTAGCGGGTCATTCACAGATACGCAGTATTTT.